The next 26 T cell receptor beta chains were all read from a single sample in a study of T cell changes during pregnancy in multiple sclerosis. The method was immunoSEQ multiplex PCR; TCRdb's version includes in-frame clones alone and lacks a portion of them. Of about 92,000 clones listed, around 92% are singletons. Sequenced material: peripheral blood, taken in the first trimester of pregnancy. These receptors all come from a female donor with multiple sclerosis, enrolled in a pregnancy study.

The gene calls are TRBV6-5 and TRBJ2-7; 10 bases are a match to TRBD1. The V gene's germline CDR1 is MNHEY and CDR2 SVGAGI. The CDR3 loop spans 14 amino acids. V trimming: 7 bases; J trimming: 2 bases; junction bases outside the gene matches: 5. CDR3 nucleotide sequence: TGTGCCAGCAAGGACGGGACAGGGGCCTACGAGCAGTACTTC. This gives the protein CASKDGTGAYEQYF.

The chain links TRBV19 to TRBJ2-7; 12 positions agree with TRBD2. The germline gives CDR1 LNHDA, CDR2 SQIVND (reference sequence). J lost 3 bases, V lost 3 bases, and 6 bases had no gene match. The CDR3 is 16 residues long. CDR3 DNA sequence: TGTGCCAGTAGTATTAGACTAGCGGGAGTAGTCTACGAGCAGTACTTC. It yields the protein CASSIRLAGVVYEQYF. The whole variable domain, remainder taken from reference TRBV19 and TRBJ2-7, is DGGITQSPKYLFRKEGQNVTLSCEQNLNHDAMYWYRQDPGQGLRLIYYSQIVNDFQKGDIAEGYSVSREKKESFPLTVTSAQKNPTAFYLCASSIRLAGVVYEQYFGPGTRLTVT.

The chain is built from TRBV4-1 and TRBJ2-2; TRBD2 matches 11 bases. This CDR3 is 13 amino acids long. J lost 8 bases, V lost 6 bases, and 2 bases had no gene match. Per germline, CDR1 MGHRA and CDR2 YSYEKL. This CDR3 reads CASSLAGGGELFF. The CDR3 DNA is TGCGCCAGCAGTCTAGCGGGAGGTGGGGAGCTGTTTTTT.

The J gene is TRBJ2-7, the V gene TRBV6-1, with TRBD2 as a possible D gene (6 bases). The germline gives CDR1 MNHNS, CDR2 SASEGT. V lost 1 base, J lost 0 bases, and 16 bases lay in between. The CDR3 runs 17 residues. For the CDR3, the DNA is TGTGCCAGCAGTGAAGGTTACCGCGGGGCATCCTCCTACGAGCAGTACTTC. It translates to CASSEGYRGASSYEQYF.

V gene TRBV4-1 combines with J gene TRBJ2-7; the match to TRBD2 covers 11 bases. Trimming took 3 bases from V and 0 from J; bases not matched to a gene: 1. The V gene's germline CDR1 is MGHRA and CDR2 YSYEKL. CDR3 length: 15 amino acids. The CDR3 sequence is CASSQGLAASYEQYF. DNA of the CDR3: TGCGCCAGCAGCCAGGGACTAGCGGCCTCCTACGAGCAGTACTTC.

The chain recombines TRBV4-1 with TRBJ2-5; 9 bases agree with TRBD1. CDR3 length: 16 residues. The J segment lost 5 bases and the V segment lost 3 bases, leaving 10 bases of the junction unmatched. Germline V CDR1 and CDR2: MGHRA, YSYEKL. The CDR3 nucleotides read TGCGCCAGCAGCCAGGGACAGGGCGTTTTGGTGGAGACCCAGTACTTC. Encoded protein: CASSQGQGVLVETQYF.

V is TRBV14 and J is TRBJ2-2; 9 nucleotides line up with TRBD1. CDR3 length equals 16 residues. Trimming took 0 bases from V and 5 from J; bases not matched to a gene: 4. Germline V gene lookup returns CDR1 SGHDN and CDR2 FVKESK. CDR3 in DNA: TGTGCCAGCAGCCAAGAAGGGACAGGGAGGACCGGGGAGCTGTTTTTT. It is translated as CASSQEGTGRTGELFF.

This clone was detected once. J is TRBJ2-7 and V is TRBV5-1; no clear D gene. The germline V and J ends were trimmed by 0 bases and 2 bases, with 9 bases remaining between them. The CDR3 consists of 14 residues. Germline V gene lookup returns CDR1 SGHRS and CDR2 YFSETQ. CDR3 sequence: CASSLASGPYEQYF. CDR3 DNA: TGCGCCAGCAGCTTGGCCAGTGGCCCCTACGAGCAGTACTTC. Full variable domain (outside the CDR3, taken from reference TRBV5-1 and TRBJ2-7): KAGVTQTPRYLIKTRGQQVTLSCSPISGHRSVSWYQQTPGQGLQFLFEYFSETQRNKGNFPGRFSGRQFSNSRSEMNVSTLELGDSALYLCASSLASGPYEQYFGPGTRLTVT.

J is TRBJ2-7 and V is TRBV18; TRBD1 matches 10 bases. V was pared by 3 bases and J by 4 bases, with 3 bases of the junction left unmatched. The CDR3 sequence is 14 residues long. Germline V gene sequence: CDR1 KGHSH, CDR2 LQKENI. CDR3 nucleotides: TGTGCCAGCTCACCGGGACAGGGGATTTACGAGCAGTACTTC. Amino acids: CASSPGQGIYEQYF.

The CDR3 loop reads CASLPLGQGALNTEAFF. CDR3 nucleotides: TGTGCCAGCCTACCCCTAGGACAGGGGGCTCTTAACACTGAAGCTTTCTTT. The J gene is TRBJ1-1, the V gene TRBV18; 11 positions match TRBD1. This CDR3 comprises 17 residues. The V segment lost 8 bases and the J segment 2 bases; nucleotides outside the gene matches: 13. CDR1 and CDR2 (germline): KGHSH, LQKENI.

This chain connects TRBV11-2 to TRBJ2-1; tentative D call: TRBD2 (5 bases). Trimming removed 5 bases from V and 10 bases from J, with 24 bases in between. This CDR3 spans 16 amino acids. Germline assignment: CDR1 SGHAT and CDR2 FQNNGV. The CDR3 here is CASSRTLLAGGLEQFF. CDR3 DNA sequence: TGTGCCAGCAGCCGTACCCTGTTAGCCGGCGGGTTAGAGCAGTTCTTC.

This sequence joins TRBV19 and TRBJ1-5, with D perhaps matching TRBD1 (6 bases). The CDR3 runs 16 residues. V lost 5 bases to trimming and J lost 4 bases, with 18 bases between them. Germline V gene data show CDR1 as LNHDA and CDR2 as SQIVND (reference sequence). The CDR3 DNA sequence: TGTGCCAGTAGTCTCGGGACATCCTCAGCAAATCAGCCCCAGCATTTT. Its translation: CASSLGTSSANQPQHF.

A single count supports this clone. The chain has TRBV19 and TRBJ2-2; 9 bases align to TRBD1. Trimming cost V 7 bases and J 2 bases; bases outside gene matches: 5. Germline V gene sequence: CDR1 LNHDA, CDR2 SQIVND (reference sequence). The CDR3 is 15 amino acids. CDR3 in DNA: TGTGCCAGTAAGACAGGGGGGGAAAACACCGGGGAGCTGTTTTTT. Encoded protein: CASKTGGENTGELFF.

The chain couples TRBV11-2 to TRBJ1-2, with 7 nucleotides matching TRBD1. Germline loops: CDR1 SGHAT, CDR2 FQNNGV. Unmatched junction bases numbered 9, after V lost 5 bases and J lost 6 bases. CDR3 length equals 14 residues. The CDR3 coding sequence is TGTGCCAGCAGCCCGCCTGACAGGGTCGATGGCTACACCTTC. Translated, it gives CASSPPDRVDGYTF.

V and J are TRBV5-4 and TRBJ1-2; D ambiguous. Per germline, CDR1 SGHNT and CDR2 YYREEE (reference sequence). Trimming took off 4 bases at V and 4 bases at J, with 17 bases between the two ends. The CDR3 loop spans 15 amino acids. The CDR3 nucleotides read TGTGCCAGCAGCGCGATTACCGGGATCACCTATGGCTACACCTTC. Encoded protein: CASSAITGITYGYTF.

This chain uses TRBV2 with TRBJ1-5; D is unclear. The CDR3 length is 15 residues. The germline V gene has CDR1 SNHLY and CDR2 FYNNEI. The V gene lost 1 base and the J gene lost 3 bases, with 10 bases spanning the gap. The CDR3 spells CASSEGGSLNQPQHF. As DNA, the CDR3 is TGTGCCAGCAGTGAAGGTGGGAGCCTCAATCAGCCCCAGCATTTT.

The CDR3 DNA follows: TGTGCCAGCAGCTTAGTCAGGAACACTGAAGCTTTCTTT. This sequence encodes CASSLVRNTEAFF. The genes are TRBV13 and TRBJ1-1, with D uncertain. Germline V gene sequence: CDR1 PRHDT, CDR2 FYEKMQ (reference sequence). V shed 1 base and J shed 1 base, with 4 bases lying between them. The length of the CDR3 is 13 residues.

The chain uses TRBV28 and TRBJ2-4; D remains unclear. Germline lookup yields CDR1 MDHEN and CDR2 SYDVKM. Between the trimmed V and J ends, which lost 10 bases and 0 bases, there was a span of 10 bases. The CDR3 is 13 residues long. The CDR3 DNA is TGTGCCACTAAGAGGATAGCCAAAAACATTCAGTACTTC. Translating it yields CATKRIAKNIQYF.

The gene calls are TRBV4-3 and TRBJ2-2, with D possibly TRBD1 on 5 matching bases. Germline loops: CDR1 LGHNA, CDR2 YSLEER. The CDR3 consists of 14 residues. The V end lost 3 bases, the J end lost 4 bases, and 9 bases lay between the germline ends. CDR3 in amino acids: CASSQGPATGELFF. CDR3 in DNA: TGCGCCAGCAGCCAGGGGCCGGCCACCGGGGAGCTGTTTTTT.

This clone was seen only a few times. This chain uses TRBV7-9 with TRBJ2-2; D possibly corresponds to TRBD2 (6 bases). V gave up 5 bases and J gave up 1 base, with 14 bases separating them. Germline V gene data show CDR1 as SEHNR and CDR2 as FQNEAQ (reference sequence). CDR3 length: 16 amino acids. In nucleotides, the CDR3 is TGTGCCAGCAGCCCCCTCCGACTAGGGAACACCGGGGAGCTGTTTTTT. Its protein product is CASSPLRLGNTGELFF.

CDR3: CASSSVLLAGEGEQYF. DNA of the CDR3: TGTGCCAGCAGTTCCGTCTTACTAGCGGGAGAGGGAGAGCAGTACTTC. The chain has TRBV6-6 and TRBJ2-7; TRBD2 agrees at 11 bases. Germline V gene lookup returns CDR1 MNHNY and CDR2 SVGAGI (reference sequence). The CDR3 spans 16 residues. The ends lost 4 bases at V and 7 bases at J; junction bases unmatched: 12.

The V and J genes are TRBV5-1 and TRBJ2-5, with 9 bases that match TRBD1. Germline values: CDR1 SGHRS, CDR2 YFSETQ. CDR3 length: 15 amino acids. V gave up 0 bases and J gave up 4 bases; unmatched junction bases: 4. CDR3 amino acids: CASSLGDRATETQYF. CDR3 DNA: TGCGCCAGCAGCTTGGGGGACAGGGCCACAGAGACCCAGTACTTC. Complete variable domain (other parts from reference TRBV5-1 and TRBJ2-5): KAGVTQTPRYLIKTRGQQVTLSCSPISGHRSVSWYQQTPGQGLQFLFEYFSETQRNKGNFPGRFSGRQFSNSRSEMNVSTLELGDSALYLCASSLGDRATETQYFGPGTRLLVL.

This chain joins TRBV7-3 and TRBJ2-1; 10 bases line up with TRBD2. The CDR3 is made up of 16 amino acids. V shed 4 bases, J shed 8 bases, and the junction held 11 bases outside the gene matches. Germline V lookup: CDR1 SGHTA, CDR2 FQGTGA. The CDR3 protein is CASSSKPGLARDEQFF. The CDR3 DNA reads as TGTGCCAGCAGCTCCAAACCGGGACTAGCGAGAGATGAGCAGTTCTTC.

This chain joins TRBV2 and TRBJ2-5; 9 bases are shared with TRBD1. Germline-derived CDR1 and CDR2 are SNHLY and FYNNEI. J lost 7 bases, V lost 9 bases, and 12 bases had no gene match. This CDR3 comprises 14 residues. CDR3 residues: CASQGTGGAGTQYF. The CDR3 nucleotides read TGTGCCAGTCAAGGAACAGGGGGCGCGGGGACCCAGTACTTC.

The chain is built from TRBV2 and TRBJ1-2; 8 bases map to TRBD1. The CDR3 runs to 16 residues. Germline assignment: CDR1 SNHLY and CDR2 FYNNEI. V was clipped by 6 bases and J by 0 bases; unmatched bases: 9. CDR3 residues: CASSANRGAANYGYTF. The CDR3 DNA reads TGTGCCAGCAGCGCCAACAGGGGGGCGGCTAACTATGGCTACACCTTC. Filled out from reference TRBV2 and TRBJ1-2, the complete variable domain reads EPEVTQTPSHQVTQMGQEVILRCVPISNHLYFYWYRQILGQKVEFLVSFYNNEISEKSEIFDDQFSVERPDGSNFTLKIRSTKLEDSAMYFCASSANRGAANYGYTFGSGTRLTVV.

The V call is TRBV7-2, the J call TRBJ2-4; 11 bases are a match to TRBD1. The CDR3 extends over 14 amino acids. CDR1 SGHTA and CDR2 FQGNSA come from the germline V gene. The V segment lost 5 bases and the J segment 8 bases; nucleotides outside the gene matches: 5. CDR3 protein: CASSTPGQGDIQYF. DNA for the CDR3: TGTGCCAGCAGCACACCGGGACAGGGGGACATTCAGTACTTC. Based on the CDR3 plus reference TRBV7-2 and TRBJ2-4, the full variable domain is GAGVSQSPSNKVTEKGKDVELRCDPISGHTALYWYRQSLGQGLEFLIYFQGNSAPDKSGLPSDRFSAERTGGSVSTLTIQRTQQEDSAVYLCASSTPGQGDIQYFGAGTRLSVL.